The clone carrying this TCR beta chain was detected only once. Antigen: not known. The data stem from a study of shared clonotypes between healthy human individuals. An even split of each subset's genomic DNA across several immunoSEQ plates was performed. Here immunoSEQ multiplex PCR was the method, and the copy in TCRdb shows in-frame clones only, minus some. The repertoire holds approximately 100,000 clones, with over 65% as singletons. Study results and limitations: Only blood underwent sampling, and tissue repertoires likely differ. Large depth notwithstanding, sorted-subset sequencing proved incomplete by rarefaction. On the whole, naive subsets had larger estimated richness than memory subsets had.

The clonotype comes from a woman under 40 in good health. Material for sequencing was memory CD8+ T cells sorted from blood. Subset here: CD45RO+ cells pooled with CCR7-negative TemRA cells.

The CDR3 reads CASSLGPGGGEQYF. The CDR3 nucleotides read TGTGCCAGCAGCTTGGGTCCGGGAGGCGGCGAGCAGTACTTC. V usage is TRBV7-8 and J usage is TRBJ2-7, with 7 nucleotides matching TRBD2. This CDR3 contains 14 residues. CDR1 and CDR2 (germline): SGHVS, FQNEAQ. V shed 3 bases and J 6 bases; nucleotides not matched to a gene: 8. The whole variable domain, remainder taken from reference TRBV7-8 and TRBJ2-7, is GAGVSQSPRYKVAKRGQDVALRCDPISGHVSLFWYQQALGQGPEFLTYFQNEAQLDKSGLPSDRFFAERPEGSVSTLKIQRTQQEDSAVYLCASSLGPGGGEQYFGPGTRLTVT.